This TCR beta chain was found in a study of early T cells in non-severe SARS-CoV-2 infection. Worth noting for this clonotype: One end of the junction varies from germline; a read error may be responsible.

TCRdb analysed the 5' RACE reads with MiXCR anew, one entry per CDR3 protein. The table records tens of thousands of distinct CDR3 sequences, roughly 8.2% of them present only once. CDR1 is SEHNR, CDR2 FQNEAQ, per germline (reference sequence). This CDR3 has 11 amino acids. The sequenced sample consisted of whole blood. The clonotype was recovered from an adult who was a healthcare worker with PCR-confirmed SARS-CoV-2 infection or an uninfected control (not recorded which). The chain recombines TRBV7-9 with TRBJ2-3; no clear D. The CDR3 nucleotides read TGTGCCAGCAGCCAAATAGGCCGTCCGGATTTT. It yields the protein CASSQIGRPDF. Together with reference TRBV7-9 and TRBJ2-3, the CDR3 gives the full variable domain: DTGVSQNPRHKITKRGQNVTFRCDPISEHNRLYWYRQTLGQGPEFLTYFQNEAQLEKSRLLSDRFSAERPKGSFSTLEIQRTEQGDSAMYLCASSQIGRPDFGPGTRLTVL.